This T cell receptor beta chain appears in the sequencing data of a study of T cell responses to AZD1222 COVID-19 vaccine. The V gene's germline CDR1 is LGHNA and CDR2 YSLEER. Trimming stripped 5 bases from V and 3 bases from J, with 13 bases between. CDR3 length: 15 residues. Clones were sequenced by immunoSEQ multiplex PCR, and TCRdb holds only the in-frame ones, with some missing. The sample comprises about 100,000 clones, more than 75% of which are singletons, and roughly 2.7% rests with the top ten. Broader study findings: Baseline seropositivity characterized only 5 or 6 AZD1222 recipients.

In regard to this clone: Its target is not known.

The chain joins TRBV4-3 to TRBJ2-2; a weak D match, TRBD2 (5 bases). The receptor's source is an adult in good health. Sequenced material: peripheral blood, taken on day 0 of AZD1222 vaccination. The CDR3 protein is CASSGLGGYTGELFF. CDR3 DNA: TGCGCCAGCAGCGGGCTAGGAGGATACACCGGGGAGCTGTTTTTT.